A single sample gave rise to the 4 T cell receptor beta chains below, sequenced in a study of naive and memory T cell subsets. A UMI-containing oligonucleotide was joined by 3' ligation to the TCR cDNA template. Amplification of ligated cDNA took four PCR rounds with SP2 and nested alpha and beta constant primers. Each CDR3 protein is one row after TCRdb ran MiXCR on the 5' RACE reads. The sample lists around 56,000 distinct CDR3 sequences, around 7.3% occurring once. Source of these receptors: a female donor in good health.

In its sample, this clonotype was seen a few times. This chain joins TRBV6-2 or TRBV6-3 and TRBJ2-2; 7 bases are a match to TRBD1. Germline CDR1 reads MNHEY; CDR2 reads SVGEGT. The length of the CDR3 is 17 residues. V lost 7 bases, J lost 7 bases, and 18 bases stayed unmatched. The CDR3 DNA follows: TGTGCCAGCACCTACGACGCTGCGACAGGGACATTCGGGGAGCTGTTTTTT. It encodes CASTYDAATGTFGELFF.

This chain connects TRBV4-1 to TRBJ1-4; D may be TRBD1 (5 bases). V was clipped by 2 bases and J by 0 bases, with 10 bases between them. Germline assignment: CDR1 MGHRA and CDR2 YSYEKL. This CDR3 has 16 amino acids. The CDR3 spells CASSQPLGATNEKLFF. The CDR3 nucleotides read TGCGCCAGCAGCCAACCGTTGGGGGCAACTAATGAAAAACTGTTTTTT.

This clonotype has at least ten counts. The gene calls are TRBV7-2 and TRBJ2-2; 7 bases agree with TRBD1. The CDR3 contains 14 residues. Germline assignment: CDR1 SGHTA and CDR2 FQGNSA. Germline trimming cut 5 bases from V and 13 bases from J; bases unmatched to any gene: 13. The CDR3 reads CASSVDRGGRRLFF. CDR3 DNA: TGTGCCAGCAGCGTGGACAGAGGGGGCCGAAGGCTGTTTTTT. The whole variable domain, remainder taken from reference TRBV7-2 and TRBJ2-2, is GAGVSQSPSNKVTEKGKDVELRCDPISGHTALYWYRQSLGQGLEFLIYFQGNSAPDKSGLPSDRFSAERTGGSVSTLTIQRTQQEDSAVYLCASSVDRGGRRLFFGEGSRLTVL.

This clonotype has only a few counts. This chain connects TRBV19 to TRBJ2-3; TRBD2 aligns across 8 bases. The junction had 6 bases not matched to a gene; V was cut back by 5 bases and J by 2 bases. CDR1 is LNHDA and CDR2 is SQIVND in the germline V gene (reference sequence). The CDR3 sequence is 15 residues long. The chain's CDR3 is CASSASGGLTDTQYF. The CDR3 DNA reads TGTGCCAGTAGTGCGAGCGGGGGCCTCACAGATACGCAGTATTTT.